What follows are 27 T cell receptor beta chains derived from one specimen sequenced in a study of identical twins. Using its own MiXCR run on the 5' RACE reads, TCRdb lists one record per CDR3 protein. The repertoire consists of about 340,000 distinct CDR3 sequences, with roughly an eighth occurring once and the leading ten covering approximately 7.9%. In addition, the sample was reused for a study of yellow fever vaccine responses in identical twins.

The specimen was CD8+ T cells sorted from blood. Every receptor here comes from a young woman in good health.

The V gene is TRBV3-1, the J gene TRBJ1-3, with no clear D. Germline-derived CDR1 and CDR2 are LGHDT and YNNKEL (reference sequence). V lost 0 bases to trimming and J lost 0 bases, with 6 bases between them. This CDR3 has 15 amino acids. CDR3 nucleotides: TGTGCCAGCAGCCAAGACAAGAGCTCTGGAAACACCATATATTTT. This codes for CASSQDKSSGNTIYF.

This clonotype showed up just a few times. This chain connects TRBV28 to TRBJ2-1, with D uncertain. V dropped 3 bases and J dropped 5 bases, with 11 bases sitting between them. CDR3 length: 14 residues. CDR1 is MDHEN and CDR2 is SYDVKM in the germline V gene. DNA of the CDR3: TGTGCCAGCAGTTTTGCGACAAGAAACAATGAGCAGTTCTTC. As protein: CASSFATRNNEQFF.

This clonotype has a handful of counts. The chain carries TRBV7-9 and TRBJ2-1, with D perhaps matching TRBD1 (6 bases). The CDR3 spans 14 residues. The germline V gene encodes CDR1 SEHNR and CDR2 FQNEAQ (reference sequence). Trimming removed 5 bases from V and 9 bases from J, with 17 bases in between. The CDR3 region has the DNA TGTGCCAGCAGCAAAGGGGGAAGGGATGGTGAGCAGTTCTTC. Its translation: CASSKGGRDGEQFF.

This clonotype was seen repeatedly, ten times or more. V gene TRBV12-3 or TRBV12-4 combines with J gene TRBJ2-3; D possibly corresponds to TRBD2 (6 bases). This CDR3 comprises 15 residues. V was clipped by 2 bases and J by 4 bases, with 13 bases between them. For the CDR3, the DNA is TGTGCCAGCAGTTTACGGCGCGCTAGCGCAGATACGCAGTATTTT. Protein product: CASSLRRASADTQYF.

This clonotype came up many times. V usage is TRBV5-1 and J usage is TRBJ2-1, with 10 bases lining up with TRBD2. The CDR3 is 15 amino acids. CDR1 and CDR2 from the germline V gene are SGHRS and YFSETQ. The V segment lost 4 bases and the J segment 4 bases; nucleotides outside the gene matches: 5. This chain's CDR3 is CASSPGTSAYNEQFF. CDR3 nucleotide sequence: TGCGCCAGCAGCCCCGGGACTAGCGCGTACAATGAGCAGTTCTTC.

The V gene is TRBV19, the J gene TRBJ2-7; D may correspond to TRBD1 or TRBD2 (5 bases each). The CDR3 runs to 13 residues. Trimming took 7 bases from V and 3 from J, leaving 13 bases between them. CDR1 and CDR2 from the germline V gene are LNHDA and SQIVND (reference sequence). DNA of the CDR3: TGTGCCAGTACCCCGGGGCAGGGCTACGAGCAGTACTTC. Protein sequence: CASTPGQGYEQYF.

This clonotype has ten or more counts. The chain links TRBV7-9 to TRBJ2-7, with 7 bases lining up with TRBD2. CDR3 length equals 14 residues. From germline, CDR1 is SEHNR and CDR2 FQNEAQ (reference sequence). V lost 8 bases to trimming and J lost 1 base; unmatched junction nucleotides: 8. CDR3 bases: TGTGCCAGCGATAGTCTAGCGGATTCCTACGAGCAGTACTTC. It codes for CASDSLADSYEQYF.

This clonotype was seen only a few times. The J gene is TRBJ2-1, the V gene TRBV5-1; 8 nucleotides match TRBD2. CDR3 length equals 19 residues. The trim removed 4 bases at V and 4 bases at J, leaving 19 bases unmatched. In germline, CDR1 is SGHRS, CDR2 YFSETQ. The CDR3 bases are TGCGCCAGCAGCCCCGGACAGACGTCAGCGGGAGTGGTATACAATGAGCAGTTCTTC. Protein sequence: CASSPGQTSAGVVYNEQFF.

This clonotype was detected many times. The chain is built from TRBV27 and TRBJ2-1, with 12 bases identical to TRBD2. Germline V gene data show CDR1 as MNHEY and CDR2 as SMNVEV (reference sequence). The V gene end was trimmed by 1 base and the J gene end by 0 bases; junction bases not matched to a gene: 10. CDR3 length equals 20 residues. CDR3 sequence: CASSLFPSGRASGSYNEQFF. For the CDR3, the DNA is TGTGCCAGCAGTTTATTCCCTAGCGGGAGGGCTTCCGGCTCCTACAATGAGCAGTTCTTC.

In its sample, this clonotype was seen a few times. V and J are TRBV5-1 and TRBJ2-1; D ambiguous. Germline assignment: CDR1 SGHRS and CDR2 YFSETQ. The CDR3 length is 15 residues. The germline V and J ends were trimmed by 0 bases and 4 bases, with 11 bases remaining between them. The CDR3 nucleotides read TGCGCCAGCAGCTTGGTCCGAAAGGCTTACAATGAGCAGTTCTTC. This codes for CASSLVRKAYNEQFF.

This clonotype has more than one count but fewer than ten. The V gene is TRBV12-5, the J gene TRBJ2-4; no definite D call. CDR1 and CDR2 (germline): LGHNT, FRNRAP. Trimming stripped 6 bases from V and 0 bases from J, with 12 bases between. The CDR3 length is 15 residues. CDR3 in DNA: TGTGCTAGTGGAACATCAGATATAGCCAAAAACATTCAGTACTTC. It specifies CASGTSDIAKNIQYF. Variable domain in full (rest from reference TRBV12-5 and TRBJ2-4): DARVTQTPRHKVTEMGQEVTMRCQPILGHNTVFWYRQTMMQGLELLAYFRNRAPLDDSGMPKDRFSAEMPDATLATLKIQPSEPRDSAVYFCASGTSDIAKNIQYFGAGTRLSVL.

The rearrangement links TRBV5-6 to TRBJ1-1; D gene uncertain. With 4 bases removed from V and 3 bases from J, the gap between germline ends came to 10 bases. This CDR3 has 13 residues. The germline V gene has CDR1 SGHDT and CDR2 YYEEEE. CDR3 DNA sequence: TGTGCCAGCAGCATATGGCGGGACACTGAAGCTTTCTTT. It codes for CASSIWRDTEAFF.

The sample holds many counts of this clonotype. The chain combines TRBV7-9 with TRBJ2-7; no clear D gene. Germline V CDR1 and CDR2: SEHNR, FQNEAQ (reference sequence). This CDR3 is built from 13 residues. V was cut by 5 bases and J by 6 bases, with 14 bases left in between. The CDR3 is CASSPDRFGEQYF. The CDR3 bases are TGTGCCAGCAGCCCAGATAGGTTTGGCGAGCAGTACTTC.

This clonotype was observed a handful of times. Written as DNA, the CDR3 is TGTGCCAGCAGCTTGTTCCTCCAGGCCTATGGCTACACCTTC. Amino acid sequence: CASSLFLQAYGYTF. This chain connects TRBV5-6 to TRBJ1-2; no clear D. This CDR3 is built from 14 residues. Trimming cost V 1 base and J 4 bases, with 11 bases left between them. CDR1 SGHDT and CDR2 YYEEEE come from the germline V gene.

CDR3 coding DNA: TGTGCCAGCAGTGAAGTGGCGGAGACCCCCACCTACGAGCAGTACGTC. As protein: CASSEVAETPTYEQYV. V gene TRBV2 combines with J gene TRBJ2-7; no clear D. CDR1 SNHLY and CDR2 FYNNEI come from the germline V gene. The CDR3 has 16 amino acids. Trimming removed 1 base from V and 2 bases from J, with 15 bases in between.

Only a few counts were recorded for this clonotype. This chain uses TRBV2 with TRBJ2-7, with a weak D call TRBD2 (6 bases). The CDR3 length is 14 residues. With 6 bases removed from V and 4 bases from J, the gap between germline ends came to 16 bases. CDR1 and CDR2 (germline): SNHLY, FYNNEI. The DNA for the CDR3 is TGTGCCAGCAGCCCAACCGGGAGCGGGTACGAGCAGTACTTC. It is translated as CASSPTGSGYEQYF.

The chain links TRBV20-1 to TRBJ2-5; 8 bases align to TRBD1. This CDR3 region has 15 residues. Per the germline V gene, CDR1 is DFQATT and CDR2 is SNEGSKA (reference sequence). The J segment lost 5 bases and the V segment lost 0 bases, leaving 8 bases of the junction unmatched. CDR3 residues: CSARDRDRGWETQYF. The CDR3 DNA follows: TGCAGTGCTAGAGATAGAGACAGGGGCTGGGAGACCCAGTACTTC.

This clonotype was counted ten times or more. V is TRBV28 and J is TRBJ2-1; 8 bases fit TRBD2. The V and J ends lost 7 bases and 7 bases, in that order; junction bases with no gene match: 12. The CDR3 is made up of 15 amino acids. Germline V gene sequence: CDR1 MDHEN, CDR2 SYDVKM. The CDR3 nucleotides are TGTGCCAGCACCCCGGGAGCGGGAGAATCAAATGAGCAGTTCTTC. Residues: CASTPGAGESNEQFF. Using reference TRBV28 and TRBJ2-1 for the parts outside the CDR3, the full variable domain is DVKVTQSSRYLVKRTGEKVFLECVQDMDHENMFWYRQDPGLGLRLIYFSYDVKMKEKGDIPEGYSVSREKKERFSLILESASTNQTSMYLCASTPGAGESNEQFFGPGTRLTVL.

This clonotype was picked up a small number of times. This chain connects TRBV15 to TRBJ1-5; D possibly corresponds to TRBD1 (6 bases). V was pared by 0 bases and J by 6 bases, with 24 bases between. Germline CDR1 LNHNV, CDR2 YYDKDF (reference sequence). This CDR3 contains 19 residues. Here the CDR3 DNA reads TGTGCCACCAGCAGAGATTTGGGGCCTGGTGGGGGCGTCTCTCAGCCCCAGCATTTT. Its protein product is CATSRDLGPGGGVSQPQHF.

This clonotype has at least ten counts. The chain uses TRBV7-9 and TRBJ2-3, with D perhaps TRBD1 or TRBD2 (5 bases each). Deletions cut 2 bases from V and 1 base from J, with 10 bases between. Per germline, CDR1 SEHNR and CDR2 FQNEAQ (reference sequence). The CDR3 covers 15 residues. The CDR3 loop reads CASSLRGAGTDTQYF. DNA of the CDR3: TGTGCCAGCAGCTTAAGAGGGGCCGGCACAGATACGCAGTATTTT. The whole variable domain, filled in from reference TRBV7-9 and TRBJ2-3, reads DTGVSQNPRHKITKRGQNVTFRCDPISEHNRLYWYRQTLGQGPEFLTYFQNEAQLEKSRLLSDRFSAERPKGSFSTLEIQRTEQGDSAMYLCASSLRGAGTDTQYFGPGTRLTVL.

V and J are TRBV7-9 and TRBJ2-2, with 9 positions matching TRBD2. The germline gives CDR1 SEHNR, CDR2 FQNEAQ (reference sequence). V lost 5 bases to trimming and J lost 5 bases; unmatched junction nucleotides: 12. CDR3 length: 17 amino acids. The CDR3 bases are TGTGCCAGCAGCCGGACCATAGCGGGAGTTGGTACCGGGGAGCTGTTTTTT. Translating it yields CASSRTIAGVGTGELFF.

The rearrangement uses TRBV20-1 and TRBJ2-7; 14 bases are a match to TRBD2. The CDR3 spans 15 residues. Germline V lookup: CDR1 DFQATT, CDR2 SNEGSKA (reference sequence). The V gene end was trimmed by 4 bases and the J gene end by 7 bases; junction bases not matched to a gene: 9. The CDR3 coding sequence is TGCAGTGCTACCCCCGGGACTAGCGGGGGTTGGGAGCAGTACGTC. Protein sequence: CSATPGTSGGWEQYV.

The rearrangement uses TRBV7-6 and TRBJ2-7, with 14 positions matching TRBD2. V gave up 6 bases and J gave up 3 bases; unmatched junction bases: 19. Germline V gene lookup returns CDR1 SGHVS and CDR2 FNYEAQ. The CDR3 covers 20 residues. CDR3 nucleotide sequence: TGTGCCAGCAGTTCCAGTCCCCTCCGACTAGCGGGAGGGCCGGTCTACGAGCAGTACTTC. It codes for CASSSSPLRLAGGPVYEQYF.

The chain is built from TRBV15 and TRBJ2-2; no clear D gene. Germline V gene lookup returns CDR1 LNHNV and CDR2 YYDKDF (reference sequence). V lost 3 bases and J 8 bases, leaving 7 bases between the germline ends. This CDR3 is 12 amino acids long. Here the CDR3 DNA reads TGTGCCACCAGCAGGACGGCTGGGGAGCTGTTTTTT. Translating it yields CATSRTAGELFF.

This clonotype has a count of ten or more. The chain carries TRBV11-2 and TRBJ2-7, with TRBD1 identical over 8 bases. The germline V gene encodes CDR1 SGHAT and CDR2 FQNNGV. The CDR3 loop spans 14 amino acids. The CDR3: CASSLGTGAYEQYV. CDR3 DNA sequence: TGCGCCAGCAGCTTGGGGACAGGAGCCTACGAGCAGTACGTC.

The V call is TRBV9, the J call TRBJ2-2; no clear D gene. The CDR3 is made up of 13 amino acids. Germline CDR1 is SGDLS and CDR2 is YYNGEE. V was shortened by 6 bases and J by 2 bases, with 8 bases between the two germline ends. The CDR3 reads CASNQENTGELFF. The CDR3 DNA sequence: TGTGCCAGCAACCAAGAAAACACCGGGGAGCTGTTTTTT.

In the case of this clonotype: The final CDR3 position lacks the conserved phenylalanine or tryptophan, pointing to a likely read error. The CDR3 reads CASSRRVETDTQYL. The CDR3 nucleotides read TGTGCCAGCAGTCGGAGGGTGGAAACAGATACGCAGTATTTA. This sequence joins TRBV27 and TRBJ2-3, with TRBD2 as a possible D gene (6 bases). Germline V CDR1 and CDR2: MNHEY, SMNVEV (reference sequence). V was shortened by 5 bases and J by 3 bases, with 12 bases between the two germline ends. The CDR3 has 14 residues.